One sample yielded the 15 T cell receptor beta chains listed below, sequenced in a study of control samples from healthy donors and cancer patients. The data were produced by immunoSEQ multiplex PCR, yet TCRdb's version contains in-frame clones alone and is incomplete. The sample yields more than 20,000 clones, roughly 80% seen once. The sequencing input was PBMCs. The receptor set was obtained from a man aged 55 to 70 with head and neck cancer.

A few counts support this clone. The chain employs TRBV6-5 and TRBJ2-2; a possible D gene is TRBD1 (5 bases). Germline V gene lookup returns CDR1 MNHEY and CDR2 SVGAGI. V lost 2 bases and J 9 bases, leaving 19 bases between the germline ends. CDR3 length: 16 amino acids. CDR3 DNA: TGTGCCAGCAGTTACCGTCGGTCAGGGTCCGTGTGGGAGCTGTTTTTT. Protein product: CASSYRRSGSVWELFF.

The CDR3 nucleotides read TGTGCCAGTACCAACCCGACAGGGGGAGGGAATTCACCCCTCCACTTT. This sequence encodes CASTNPTGGGNSPLHF. The chain combines TRBV19 with TRBJ1-6; 9 positions agree with TRBD1. The CDR3 length is 16 residues. CDR1 is LNHDA and CDR2 is SQIVND in the germline V gene (reference sequence). With 7 bases clipped from V and 7 bases from J, the junction kept 11 bases outside the gene matches.

The sample holds one count of this clone. The chain carries TRBV6-1 and TRBJ2-2; unclear D gene. Trimming stripped 2 bases from V and 8 bases from J, with 12 bases between. This CDR3 comprises 14 residues. Germline V gene lookup returns CDR1 MNHNS and CDR2 SASEGT. CDR3 DNA: TGTGCCAGCAGTGAACCTACAGCACCTGGGGAGCTGTTTTTT. Translation: CASSEPTAPGELFF.

This clone was observed a single time. The rearrangement links TRBV3-1 (or the pseudogene TRBV3-2) to TRBJ1-1; D is uncertain. The V end was cut by 4 bases, the J end by 0 bases, with 9 bases between. CDR3 length: 14 residues. Germline V lookup: CDR1 LGHDT, CDR2 YNNKEL (reference sequence). CDR3 amino acids: CASSLKTVNTEAFF. CDR3 DNA: TGTGCCAGCAGCCTAAAAACAGTGAACACTGAAGCTTTCTTT.

The CDR3 spells CASSLSQGAGYGYTF. In nucleotides, the CDR3 is TGTGCCAGCAGCTTAAGTCAGGGGGCAGGGTATGGCTACACCTTC. The V and J genes are TRBV7-9 and TRBJ1-2, with 8 bases fitting TRBD1. The J segment lost 5 bases and the V segment lost 2 bases, leaving 7 bases of the junction unmatched. Germline CDR1 reads SEHNR; CDR2 reads FQNEAQ (reference sequence). The CDR3 contains 15 residues.

This clone has a handful of counts. V and J are TRBV28 and TRBJ2-1; 7 bases match TRBD2. Germline values: CDR1 MDHEN, CDR2 SYDVKM. There are 17 residues in the CDR3. After removal of 4 bases from V and 8 bases from J, the junction contained 17 bases not matched to a gene. CDR3 DNA: TGTGCCAGCAGTTCAACGTACGGGACTACGCCCACGGATGAGCAGTTCTTC. This gives the protein CASSSTYGTTPTDEQFF.

For this clone: At one end, the junction sequence differs from germline, possibly due to a read error. The CDR3 region is CAIGEGRGEAQYF. DNA of the CDR3: TGTGCCATCGGGGAGGGACGAGGAGAGGCCCAGTACTTC. The chain employs TRBV10-3 and TRBJ2-5, with 7 bases that match TRBD2. From germline, CDR1 is ENHRY and CDR2 SYGVKD. The CDR3 totals 13 residues.

The V gene is TRBV19, the J gene TRBJ1-6; TRBD1 agrees at 11 bases. The CDR3 is 12 amino acids. The germline gives CDR1 LNHDA, CDR2 SQIVND (reference sequence). J was trimmed by 8 bases and V by 10 bases; bases with no gene match: 1. This CDR3 reads CATGQGDSPLHF. The CDR3 DNA reads TGTGCCACGGGACAGGGGGATTCACCCCTCCACTTT.

The V gene is TRBV11-3, the J gene TRBJ1-1, with D tentatively TRBD1 (5 bases). Trimming shortened V by 3 bases and J by 1 base, and 12 bases separated the two germline ends. CDR1 and CDR2 from the germline V gene are SGHNT and YENEEA. The CDR3 contains 15 residues. This chain's CDR3 is CASSFQLRGNTEAFF. CDR3 sequence (DNA): TGTGCCAGCAGCTTCCAGTTGAGGGGGAACACTGAAGCTTTCTTT.

V and J are TRBV15 and TRBJ1-4; 7 nucleotides match TRBD1. This CDR3 is 17 amino acids long. Germline CDR1 is LNHNV and CDR2 is YYDKDF (reference sequence). Germline trimming cut 3 bases from V and 0 bases from J; bases unmatched to any gene: 7. The CDR3 spells CATSSSDRVATNEKLFF. CDR3 nucleotide sequence: TGTGCCACCAGCAGCTCAGACAGGGTTGCAACTAATGAAAAACTGTTTTTT.

This clone was seen only once. The V gene is TRBV7-2, the J gene TRBJ1-4, with D tentatively TRBD1 (6 bases). V was trimmed by 5 bases and J by 5 bases, leaving 18 bases between them. The CDR3 sequence is 16 residues long. Germline CDR1 SGHTA, CDR2 FQGNSA. CDR3: CASSETLWGANEKLFF. The CDR3, as DNA: TGTGCCAGCAGCGAAACCCTTTGGGGGGCCAATGAAAAACTGTTTTTT.

The chain joins TRBV4-3 to TRBJ1-2; D unresolved. There are 12 residues in the CDR3. Trimming removed 5 bases from V and 4 bases from J, with 8 bases in between. Germline-derived CDR1 and CDR2 are LGHNA and YSLEER. The CDR3 spells CASSKGGYGYTF. The CDR3 bases are TGCGCCAGCAGCAAGGGCGGCTATGGCTACACCTTC.

This clone turned up a few times. The chain links TRBV29-1 to TRBJ1-2; D may be TRBD1 (5 bases). Trimming shortened V by 0 bases and J by 4 bases, and 9 bases separated the two germline ends. CDR1 and CDR2 (germline): SQVTM, ANQGSEA. This CDR3 has 13 residues. CDR3 protein: CSVEDPGPYGYTF. The CDR3 DNA sequence: TGCAGCGTTGAAGATCCGGGACCCTATGGCTACACCTTC. The full variable domain, rest sourced from reference TRBV29-1 and TRBJ1-2, is SAVISQKPSRDICQRGTSLTIQCQVDSQVTMMFWYRQQPGQSLTLIATANQGSEATYESGFVIDKFPISRPNLTFSTLTVSNMSPEDSSIYLCSVEDPGPYGYTFGSGTRLTVV.

J is TRBJ1-2 and V is TRBV10-3, with D unresolved. V gave up 2 bases and J gave up 4 bases, with 11 bases separating them. This CDR3 is 14 amino acids long. The germline CDR1 and CDR2 sequences are ENHRY and SYGVKD. Written as DNA, the CDR3 is TGTGCCATCAGTGAGAGGGAGGGTCCCTATGGCTACACCTTC. This encodes CAISEREGPYGYTF.

The chain uses TRBV19 and TRBJ1-5; the D is unclear. Germline V gene lookup returns CDR1 LNHDA and CDR2 SQIVND (reference sequence). The CDR3 loop spans 14 amino acids. Trimming pared 7 bases from V and 4 bases from J, leaving 14 bases between. The CDR3 here is CASKSVLGNQPQHF. CDR3 sequence (DNA): TGTGCCAGTAAGTCAGTTCTAGGGAATCAGCCCCAGCATTTT.